This T cell receptor (beta chain) originates from a study of blood T cell repertoires in COVID-19. About the study: Donors in the United States, Italy and Spain gave samples during acute or convalescent COVID-19. Sample material is recorded as cDNA or gDNA derived from T cells, B-cell-depleted T cells, or PBMCs.

In the source study's methods: Estimated nucleated cell counts came from reference gene primer amplification. Sequencing was performed with immunoSEQ multiplex PCR; in TCRdb, only in-frame clones are kept and a portion is missing. The V and J calls and clone size were taken over from that table, and D and trimming were inferred from the DNA. The sample has about 130,000 clones; around 89% are singletons. This CDR3 is built from 14 residues. V lost 3 bases and J 7 bases, leaving 15 bases between the germline ends. In germline, CDR1 is KGHSH, CDR2 LQKENI. The V call is TRBV18, the J call TRBJ1-1; tentatively, D is TRBD1 (6 bases). This TCR was sampled from a man in his forties or fifties with acute or convalescent COVID-19. Sequencing was performed on peripheral blood. The CDR3 bases are TGTGCCAGCTCACCTTCCCAGGACAGAGATGAAGCTTTCTTT. Encoded protein: CASSPSQDRDEAFF. The full variable domain, rest sourced from reference TRBV18 and TRBJ1-1, is NAGVMQNPRHLVRRRGQEARLRCSPMKGHSHVYWYRQLPEEGLKFMVYLQKENIIDESGMPKERFSAEFPKEGPSILRIQQVVRGDSAAYFCASSPSQDRDEAFFGQGTRLTVV.